This T cell receptor (beta chain) originates from a study of T-cell memory formation after mild COVID-19. TCRdb recomputed calls from the 5' RACE reads with MiXCR, one row per CDR3 protein. The sample lists 65,000 to 100,000 distinct CDR3 sequences; roughly 13% were seen once. The source of this sequence is a man aged 18-30 years who had mild COVID-19 (a few samples of this study predate the infection). Cell type and time point are not known. Sequencing was performed on PBMCs or a T cell subset sorted from them (not recorded which).

The CDR3: CASTDRIGYEQFF. The CDR3 DNA sequence: TGCGCCAGCACGGACAGGATAGGGTATGAGCAGTTCTTC. The gene calls are TRBV4-3 and TRBJ2-1; 7 nucleotides match TRBD1. Germline trimming cut 7 bases from V and 8 bases from J; bases unmatched to any gene: 8. The germline CDR1 and CDR2 sequences are LGHNA and YSLEER. The CDR3 has 13 residues.